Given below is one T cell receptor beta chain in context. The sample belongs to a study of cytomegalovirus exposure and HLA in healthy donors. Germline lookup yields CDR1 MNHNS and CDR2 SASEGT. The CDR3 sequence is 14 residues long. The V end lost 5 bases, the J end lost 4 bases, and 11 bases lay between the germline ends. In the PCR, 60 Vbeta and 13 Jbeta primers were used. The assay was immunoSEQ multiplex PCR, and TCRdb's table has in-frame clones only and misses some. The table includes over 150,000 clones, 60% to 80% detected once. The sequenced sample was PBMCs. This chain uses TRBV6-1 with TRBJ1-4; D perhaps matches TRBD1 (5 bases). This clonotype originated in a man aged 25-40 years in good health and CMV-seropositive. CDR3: CASSPYRNNEKLFF. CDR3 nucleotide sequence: TGTGCCAGCAGTCCATACAGGAATAATGAAAAACTGTTTTTT.